This is a list of T cell receptor beta chains from one sample in a study of blood T cell repertoires in COVID-19. Profiled with immunoSEQ multiplex PCR; TCRdb holds only in-frame clones, not every one. The sample includes tens of thousands of clones, over 75% seen only once; the top ten take about 3.8%. Input material: peripheral blood. The receptors were sampled from a woman aged 55-70 years with acute or convalescent COVID-19. Each CDR3 is given with its conserved first and last residue. The D gene is left open where the match is weak. Rows give clone size only sometimes, using once, few, many, or a class for an expanded clone.

d_call	clone_size	v_call	j_call	cdr3_aa	cdr3_nt
.	.	TRBV19	TRBJ2-3	CASSIERRDEGTDTQYF	TGTGCCAGTAGTATAGAAAGGCGCGATGAGGGAACAGATACGCAGTATTTT
TRBD1	.	TRBV7-2	TRBJ1-1	CASSLRDRGHVNTEAFF	TGTGCCAGCAGCTTACGTGACAGGGGGCACGTAAACACTGAAGCTTTCTTT
.	.	TRBV11-3	TRBJ2-2	CASSLDRGGELFF	TGTGCCAGCAGCTTAGATCGGGGAGGGGAGCTGTTTTTT
.	once	TRBV11-2	TRBJ2-1	CASSLAGFTYNEQFF	TGTGCCAGCAGCTTAGCGGGATTCACCTACAATGAGCAGTTCTTC
TRBD2	few	TRBV5-1	TRBJ2-1	CASNSGGSNEQFF	TGCGCCAGCAACAGCGGGGGCTCCAATGAGCAGTTCTTC
TRBD2	.	TRBV7-3	TRBJ2-1	CASSLFSTSGKHNEQFF	TGTGCCAGCAGCTTATTCTCCACTAGCGGGAAGCACAATGAGCAGTTCTTC
.	.	TRBV6-6	TRBJ2-7	CASSYGQGGGSEQYF	TGTGCCAGCAGTTATGGGCAGGGAGGAGGTAGCGAGCAGTACTTC
.	.	TRBV28	TRBJ2-2	CASSQVRGNTGELFF	TGTGCCAGCAGCCAGGTCAGGGGTAACACCGGGGAGCTGTTTTTT
TRBD2	.	TRBV6-6	TRBJ2-2	CASSYSKAGGPGELFF	TGTGCCAGCAGTTACTCGAAAGCGGGGGGGCCCGGGGAGCTGTTTTTT
.	.	TRBV7-7	TRBJ2-1	CASSHRESSYNEQFF	TGTGCTAGCAGCCACAGGGAAAGCTCCTACAATGAGCAGTTCTTC
.	.	TRBV6-6	TRBJ1-1	CASSPYPTNTEAFF	TGTGCCAGCAGTCCCTACCCTACGAACACTGAAGCTTTCTTT
.	few	TRBV19	TRBJ1-1	CASSIDSGNTEAFF	TGTGCCAGTAGTATAGACAGCGGGAACACTGAAGCTTTCTTT
.	few	TRBV4-2	TRBJ2-3	CASSQDRTNTDTQYF	TGTGCCAGCAGCCAAGATCGGACTAACACAGATACGCAGTATTTT
.	.	TRBV7-9	TRBJ2-5	CASSPVSTKETQYF	TGTGCCAGCAGCCCCGTTAGTACGAAAGAGACCCAGTACTTC
TRBD2	.	TRBV11-3	TRBJ2-5	CASSLTSGGDETQYF	TGTGCCAGCAGCTTAACGAGCGGGGGTGACGAGACCCAGTACTTC
.	.	TRBV24-1	TRBJ2-3	CATSYRREDTQYF	TGTGCCACCAGTTACAGGAGGGAAGATACGCAGTATTTT
.	.	TRBV5-1	TRBJ2-3	CASSLDRGGGDTQYF	TGCGCCAGCAGCTTGGACAGGGGGGGCGGTGATACGCAGTATTTT
.	.	TRBV21-1	TRBJ1-1	CASSTPKRQGTESARNEAFF	TGTGCCAGCAGTACCCCAAAACGGCAGGGGACAGAGAGTGCTAGAAATGAAGCTTTCTTT
TRBD1	.	TRBV28	TRBJ1-1	CASRRIRQGGNTEAFF	TGTGCCAGCAGACGTATCCGACAGGGAGGGAACACTGAAGCTTTCTTT
TRBD1	.	TRBV15	TRBJ1-4	CATSIRQGTNEKLFF	TGTGCCACCAGCATACGACAGGGAACTAATGAAAAACTGTTTTTT
.	.	TRBV6-5	TRBJ1-2	CASTRDNYGYTF	TGTGCCAGCACGAGGGATAACTATGGCTACACCTTC
TRBD2	few	TRBV11-2	TRBJ2-7	CASSPIGGRDYYEQYF	TGTGCCAGCAGCCCTATCGGCGGGAGGGACTACTACGAGCAGTACTTC
.	.	TRBV29-1	TRBJ1-1	CSVEKTTMNTEAFF	TGCAGCGTTGAAAAAACAACTATGAACACTGAAGCTTTCTTT
TRBD2	few	TRBV28	TRBJ2-7	CASSLSRGVGYEQYF	TGTGCCAGCAGTTTATCACGGGGGGTGGGATACGAGCAGTACTTC
TRBD1	.	TRBV5-8	TRBJ1-1	CASTQRTGGTEAFF	TGTGCCAGCACCCAGAGGACAGGTGGGACTGAAGCTTTCTTT
TRBD2	.	TRBV9	TRBJ2-5	CASSGREGQARETQYF	TGTGCCAGCAGCGGACGGGAGGGCCAGGCACGAGAGACCCAGTACTTC
TRBD1	.	TRBV7-2	TRBJ1-6	CASSFGRQGAGSPLHF	TGTGCCAGCAGCTTCGGGAGGCAGGGGGCAGGTTCACCCCTCCACTTT
.	.	TRBV12-3/TRBV12-4	TRBJ1-2	CASSPQGYYGYTF	TGTGCCAGCAGTCCGCAGGGATACTATGGCTACACCTTC
TRBD1	.	TRBV5-1	TRBJ1-1	CASMPGGGNTEAFF	TGCGCCAGCATGCCAGGGGGTGGGAACACTGAAGCTTTCTTT
TRBD1	.	TRBV19	TRBJ2-5	CASSIKGGQALQETQYF	TGTGCCAGTAGTATTAAAGGAGGACAGGCACTCCAAGAGACCCAGTACTTC
TRBD1	few	TRBV30	TRBJ1-3	CAWRIRGSGNTIYF	TGTGCCTGGAGAATCAGGGGGTCTGGAAACACCATATATTTT
TRBD2	.	TRBV7-9	TRBJ2-3	CASSLLAGVTQYF	TGTGCCAGCAGCTTACTAGCGGGGGTTACGCAGTATTTT
TRBD1	once	TRBV30	TRBJ1-2	CAWSTPRTGGGYGYTF	TGTGCCTGGAGTACTCCGCGGACAGGGGGCGGCTATGGCTACACCTTC
TRBD1	.	TRBV30	TRBJ2-3	CAWSAGTGGSDTQYF	TGTGCCTGGAGCGCCGGGACAGGGGGCTCAGATACGCAGTATTTT
.	.	TRBV2	TRBJ2-2	CATEQDTNTGELFF	TGTGCCACCGAGCAGGACACGAACACCGGGGAGCTGTTTTTT
.	once	TRBV2	TRBJ1-5	CANSEGTAKYQPQHF	TGTGCCAACAGTGAAGGAACAGCAAAATATCAGCCCCAGCATTTT
.	.	TRBV27	TRBJ2-7	CASSTPTGNSYEQYF	TGTGCCAGCAGTACCCCCACAGGTAACTCCTACGAGCAGTACTTC
.	.	TRBV6-5	TRBJ2-7	CASSKGELFSYEQYF	TGTGCCAGCAGTAAGGGAGAACTCTTCTCCTACGAGCAGTACTTC
TRBD1	.	TRBV19	TRBJ1-3	CASTPTGARVSGNTIYF	TGTGCCAGTACCCCTACAGGGGCGCGCGTCTCTGGAAACACCATATATTTT
.	.	TRBV19	TRBJ1-2	CASRRLNYGYTF	TGTGCCAGTAGACGGTTAAACTATGGCTACACCTTC
TRBD2	.	TRBV7-8	TRBJ2-5	CASSMSLAGGGTQYF	TGTGCCAGCAGCATGAGTCTAGCGGGGGGCGGGACCCAGTACTTC
.	.	TRBV28	TRBJ1-5	CASSLEQSNLPPQHF	TGTGCCAGCAGTTTAGAACAGAGTAATCTCCCGCCCCAGCATTTT
TRBD1	many	TRBV3-1/TRBV3-2	TRBJ1-2	CASSQEIQGGGTF	TGTGCCAGCAGCCAAGAGATCCAGGGGGGCGGCACCTTC
.	.	TRBV10-3	TRBJ2-2	CAISPSDNRHSTGELFF	TGTGCCATCAGTCCCTCGGACAACCGACACAGCACCGGGGAGCTGTTTTTT
.	.	TRBV7-2	TRBJ1-1	CASSLQGGAEAFF	TGTGCCAGCAGCCTACAGGGTGGCGCTGAAGCTTTCTTT
TRBD1	.	TRBV2	TRBJ1-5	CASKGTGGNQPQHF	TGTGCCAGCAAGGGAACAGGGGGCAATCAGCCCCAGCATTTT
.	.	TRBV21-1	TRBJ2-1	CASSKCGTGGYNEQFF	TGTGCCAGCAGCAAATGCGGGACAGGAGGTTACAATGAGCAGTTCTTC
TRBD1	.	TRBV3-1/TRBV3-2	TRBJ1-5	CASSQGTGSSNQPQHF	TGTGCCAGCAGCCAAGGGACAGGGAGTAGCAATCAGCCCCAGCATTTT
.	.	TRBV18	TRBJ1-2	CASSPPGLQLGGYTF	TGTGCCAGCTCACCACCAGGTCTGCAACTCGGGGGCTACACCTTC
TRBD1	.	TRBV7-8	TRBJ2-7	CASSLLSRQGSYEQYF	TGTGCCAGCAGCCTCTTATCGCGACAGGGGAGCTACGAGCAGTACTTC
TRBD1	.	TRBV12-5	TRBJ1-2	CASGQGARGYTF	TGTGCTAGTGGACAGGGGGCGCGAGGCTACACCTTC
TRBD2	.	TRBV7-8	TRBJ2-1	CASSSAGVTYNEQFF	TGTGCCAGCAGCTCCGCGGGGGTTACCTACAATGAGCAGTTCTTC
TRBD1	.	TRBV9	TRBJ2-7	CASSVATTGAEQYF	TGTGCCAGCAGCGTAGCTACGACAGGGGCTGAGCAGTACTTC
TRBD2	.	TRBV4-1	TRBJ2-1	CASRREIAGYNEQFF	TGCGCCAGCAGGCGGGAAATAGCGGGGTACAATGAGCAGTTCTTC
.	.	TRBV19	TRBJ2-7	CASSLVWGREQYF	TGTGCCAGTAGTCTTGTGTGGGGGCGCGAGCAGTACTTC